This T cell receptor beta chain was retrieved from a study of T cell responses to AZD1222 COVID-19 vaccine (dated by TCRdb to the early 2020s). About the full investigation: TCR sequencing covered some 250 trial participants: 200 to 210 given two doses of AZD1222 and approximately 26 given two doses of MenACWY control vaccine. Trial participants were enrolled by age into 18-55, 56-69 and 70-plus year subgroups, with 148, 28 and 57 TCR-sequenced participants respectively. Findings and caveats that apply to the study as a whole: A significant rise in spike-specific TCR breadth and depth was observed after two AZD1222 doses relative to day 0 and relative to MenACWY recipients. Most participants were white British and females outnumbered males, and the authors suggested that clonal diversity may have been underestimated. The vaccine-associated CD4 TCRs covered the entire spike protein, and the dominant responses fell in regions 160-218 and 743-854. Because no day 14 peak-response samples were available, the repertoires could be characterized only after the peak T cell response. Reportedly, almost half of the unique spike-specific TCRs recognized epitopes lying outside the regions that are mutated in the B.1.351 and B.1.1.7 variants. Conclusions about previously exposed vaccinees are limited because only six or seven AZD1222 recipients were SARS-CoV-2 seropositive at baseline. The 56-69-year group was small, and its depth increase did not reach significance, likely because of low power.

Note on this clone: No cognate antigen has been identified for it. No per-base quality is available; no much larger clone lies one base away.

Taken from cysteine to phenylalanine, the CDR3 has 18 residues. Only the CDR3 part of the read is kept: 54 bases, read in frame from the first base. Cut back by 5 bases and 0 bases, the V and J ends lie 22 bases apart. From a lookup of the germline V gene, CDR1 and CDR2 are SGHTA and FQGNSA. The intended sense of this specimen's time point label: about 28 days (+/-7) after the second vaccine dose. AZD1222 recipients given second doses at about 4 weeks or at about 12 weeks were pooled, since spike-specific TCR depth and breadth were not found to differ between the two schedules. Samples from vaccinated people were obtained from the UK trials COV001 and COV002, which included a single-blind randomized controlled phase 2/3 trial of AZD1222 (ChAdOx1 nCoV-19) in healthy adults. For TCRbeta chain sequencing, PBMC samples were collected from trial participants at day 0 and at day 28 after the second dose.

The CDR3 regions of human TCRbeta chains were analyzed by immunosequencing. The authors' analysis ran thus. Repertoire TCRs were checked for matches against a reference library of SARS-CoV-2-specific TCRs that had been generated using the MIRA antigen-specificity platform. Breadth was defined as the fraction of unique TCRs that were SARS-CoV-2-associated, and depth was defined as the fraction of total T cells that were SARS-CoV-2-associated. Using the MIRA data, each spike-specific TCR was assigned both to the spike region to which the TCR was reactive and to a CD4 or CD8 class. Log10-transformed breadth and depth values were compared by one-way ANOVA with Sidak's multiple comparisons tests. TCRdb provides this immuneACCESS table in a form limited to in-frame rearrangements. Some clones are lacking; in checked studies, under half of them reflect an unresolved V gene, and why the rest are absent is not known. The DNA was the basis for D and trimming; V, J and clone size are from that table. The sample table lists 150,000 to 200,000 clones, 94% of them with a count of one. In total, the top ten clones hold roughly 5.5% of the sample.

The chain uses TRBV7-2 and TRBJ1-2; TRBD1 is possibly the D segment (5 matching bases). Material: peripheral blood, obtained 28 days after the second AZD1222 dose. This sequence originates from an adult who received the AZD1222 COVID-19 vaccine. The DNA sequence is as follows: TGTGCCAGCAGCCCGGGGCTGGGGTTTGATGGGGCTAACTATGGCTACACCTTC. The translation is CASSPGLGFDGANYGYTF.